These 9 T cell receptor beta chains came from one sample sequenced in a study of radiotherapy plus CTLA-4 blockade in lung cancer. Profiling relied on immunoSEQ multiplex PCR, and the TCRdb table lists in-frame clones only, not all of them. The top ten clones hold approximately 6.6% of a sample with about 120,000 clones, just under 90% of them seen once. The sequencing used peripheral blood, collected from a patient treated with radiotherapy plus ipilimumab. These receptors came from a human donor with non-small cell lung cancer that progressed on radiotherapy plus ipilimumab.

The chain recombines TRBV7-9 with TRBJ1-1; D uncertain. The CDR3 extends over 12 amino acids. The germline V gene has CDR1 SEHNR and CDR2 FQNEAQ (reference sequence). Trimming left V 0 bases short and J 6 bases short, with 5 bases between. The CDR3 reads CASSLASPEAFF. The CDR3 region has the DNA TGTGCCAGCAGCTTAGCGAGTCCTGAAGCTTTCTTT.

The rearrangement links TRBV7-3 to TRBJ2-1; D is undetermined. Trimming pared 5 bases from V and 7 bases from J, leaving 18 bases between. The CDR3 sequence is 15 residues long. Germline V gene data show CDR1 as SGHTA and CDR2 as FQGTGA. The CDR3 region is CASSPTAQTQNEQFF. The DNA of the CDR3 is TGTGCCAGCAGCCCCACAGCCCAAACCCAAAATGAGCAGTTCTTC.

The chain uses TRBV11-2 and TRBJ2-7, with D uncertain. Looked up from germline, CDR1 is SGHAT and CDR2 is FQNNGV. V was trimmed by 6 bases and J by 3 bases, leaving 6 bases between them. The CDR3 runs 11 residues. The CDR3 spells CASRLSYEQYF. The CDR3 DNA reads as TGTGCCAGCAGGCTAAGCTACGAGCAGTACTTC.

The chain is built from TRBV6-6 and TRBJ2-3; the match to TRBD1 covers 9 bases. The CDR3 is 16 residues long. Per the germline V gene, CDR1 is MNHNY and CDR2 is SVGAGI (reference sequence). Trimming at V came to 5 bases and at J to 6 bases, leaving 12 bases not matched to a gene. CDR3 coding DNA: TGTGCCAGCAGTCCAGTGACAGGGGGTAAGCGGGATACGCAGTATTTT. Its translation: CASSPVTGGKRDTQYF.

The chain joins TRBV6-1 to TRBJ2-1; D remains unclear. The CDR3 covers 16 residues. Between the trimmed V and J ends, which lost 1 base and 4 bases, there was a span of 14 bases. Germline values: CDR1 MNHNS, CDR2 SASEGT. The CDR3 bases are TGTGCCAGCAGTGAAGGTGCGGCATATCGTTACAATGAGCAGTTCTTC. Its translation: CASSEGAAYRYNEQFF.

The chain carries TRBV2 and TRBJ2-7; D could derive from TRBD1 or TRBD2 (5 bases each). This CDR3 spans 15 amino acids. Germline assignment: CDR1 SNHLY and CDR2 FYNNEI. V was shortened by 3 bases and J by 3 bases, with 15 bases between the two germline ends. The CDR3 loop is CASSEERGANYEQYF. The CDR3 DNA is TGTGCCAGCAGTGAGGAACGGGGCGCCAACTACGAGCAGTACTTC.

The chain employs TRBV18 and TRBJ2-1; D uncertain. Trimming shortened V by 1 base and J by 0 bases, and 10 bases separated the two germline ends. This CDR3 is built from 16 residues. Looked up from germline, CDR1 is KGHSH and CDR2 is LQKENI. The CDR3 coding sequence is TGTGCCAGCTCACCACTATCCGCTTTCTCCTACAATGAGCAGTTCTTC. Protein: CASSPLSAFSYNEQFF.

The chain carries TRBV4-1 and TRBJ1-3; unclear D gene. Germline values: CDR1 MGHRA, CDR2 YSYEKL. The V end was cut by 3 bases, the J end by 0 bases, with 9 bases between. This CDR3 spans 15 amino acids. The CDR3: CASSHPGASGNTIYF. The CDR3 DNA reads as TGCGCCAGCAGCCATCCTGGCGCCTCTGGAAACACCATATATTTT.

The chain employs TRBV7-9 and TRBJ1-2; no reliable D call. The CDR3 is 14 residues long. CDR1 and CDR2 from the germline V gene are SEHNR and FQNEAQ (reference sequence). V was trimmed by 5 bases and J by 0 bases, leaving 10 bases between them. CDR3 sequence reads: CASSPPISNYGYTF. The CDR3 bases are TGTGCCAGCAGCCCTCCTATATCTAACTATGGCTACACCTTC.